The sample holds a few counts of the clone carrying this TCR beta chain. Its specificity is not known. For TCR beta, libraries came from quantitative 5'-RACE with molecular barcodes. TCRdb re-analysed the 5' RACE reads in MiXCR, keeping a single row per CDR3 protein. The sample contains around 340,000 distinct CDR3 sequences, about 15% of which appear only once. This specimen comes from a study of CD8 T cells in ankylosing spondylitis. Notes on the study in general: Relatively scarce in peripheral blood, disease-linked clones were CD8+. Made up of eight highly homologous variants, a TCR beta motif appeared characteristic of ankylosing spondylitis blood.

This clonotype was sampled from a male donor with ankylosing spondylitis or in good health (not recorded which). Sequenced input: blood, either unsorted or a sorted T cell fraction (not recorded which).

The CDR3, as DNA: TGTGCCAGCAGCTTAATTGGTTCGACTAGCTCAGAGACCCAGTACTTC. Its protein is CASSLIGSTSSETQYF. The chain carries TRBV5-6 and TRBJ2-5; TRBD2 matches 7 bases. The CDR3 length is 16 residues. With 2 bases clipped from V and 4 bases from J, the junction kept 11 bases outside the gene matches. In germline, CDR1 is SGHDT, CDR2 YYEEEE.